These T cell receptor beta chains were read from a single sample in a study of T cell responses to AZD1222 COVID-19 vaccine. Method: immunoSEQ multiplex PCR; TCRdb's copy keeps in-frame clones and lacks some. The repertoire holds about 150,000 clones, 80% to 90% seen once, with approximately 5.1% in the top ten. Here the sequenced sample was peripheral blood, taken on day 0 of AZD1222 vaccination. The receptors come from an adult in good health. Each CDR3 is given with its conserved first and last residue. A D gene is named only where the DNA matches it firmly. Not every row has a clone size; where given, it reads once, few, many or a size class.

d_call j_call clone_size v_call cdr3_aa cdr3_nt
TRBD2 TRBJ2-1 - TRBV11-3 CASRATSGRGEQFF TGTGCCAGCAGGGCGACTAGCGGGAGGGGTGAGCAGTTCTTC
- TRBJ2-5 - TRBV5-4 CASRMDHQETQYF TGTGCCAGCAGGATGGACCACCAAGAGACCCAGTACTTC
- TRBJ1-1 - TRBV7-2 CASSLAGNTEAFF TGTGCCAGCAGCTTAGCCGGGAACACTGAAGCTTTCTTT
TRBD2 TRBJ2-3 - TRBV28 CASSLRGAGADTQYF TGTGCCAGCAGCCTACGGGGCGCGGGAGCAGATACGCAGTATTTT
TRBD1 TRBJ2-3 - TRBV4-2 CASSQVGGADTQYF TGTGCCAGCAGCCAAGTAGGGGGCGCAGATACGCAGTATTTT
- TRBJ2-1 - TRBV14 CASSLLGDPTSYNEQFF TGTGCCAGCAGCCTCCTGGGCGACCCGACCTCCTACAATGAGCAGTTCTTC
- TRBJ2-1 - TRBV27 CASSFAGAWNEQFF TGTGCCAGCAGTTTTGCGGGGGCGTGGAATGAGCAGTTCTTC
- TRBJ2-1 - TRBV7-9 CASSVGADNEQFF TGTGCCAGCAGCGTTGGTGCAGACAATGAGCAGTTCTTC
- TRBJ2-3 once TRBV5-4 CASSVQATDTQYF TGTGCCAGCAGCGTGCAAGCGACAGATACGCAGTATTTT
- TRBJ2-3 - TRBV6-5 CASVGVDTQYF TGTGCCAGCGTTGGGGTGGATACGCAGTATTTT
- TRBJ1-1 - TRBV27 CASSFLLARSVPGVNTEAFF TGTGCCAGCAGTTTCCTCCTGGCAAGGTCCGTGCCGGGAGTGAACACTGAAGCTTTCTTT
- TRBJ1-3 once TRBV7-2 CASSQGSRSIGNTIYF TGTGCCAGCAGCCAAGGGTCGAGATCTATTGGAAACACCATATATTTT
TRBD1 TRBJ1-2 - TRBV19 CASRNRGRSYGYTF TGTGCCAGTAGGAACAGGGGGCGCAGCTATGGCTACACCTTC
- TRBJ2-3 - TRBV7-2 CASSLGLKDTQYF TGTGCCAGCAGCTTAGGGCTAAAAGATACGCAGTATTTT
TRBD2 TRBJ2-7 - TRBV11-2 CASSLAGGRREQYF TGTGCCAGCAGCCTAGCGGGAGGGCGTCGGGAGCAGTACTTC
- TRBJ2-7 - TRBV7-2 CASSLAGRRGEQYF TGTGCCAGCAGCTTAGCCGGTAGACGGGGCGAGCAGTACTTC
- TRBJ2-2 - TRBV19 CASSLRAGQNTGELFF TGTGCCAGTAGTCTTCGGGCGGGTCAGAACACCGGGGAGCTGTTTTTT
TRBD2 TRBJ2-1 - TRBV7-3 CASSLMQTSGNRLKQFF TGTGCCAGCAGCTTAATGCAGACTAGCGGTAACAGGTTGAAGCAGTTCTTC
TRBD2 TRBJ2-1 - TRBV28 CASGEGLVSYNEQFF TGTGCCAGCGGGGAGGGACTAGTGTCCTACAATGAGCAGTTCTTC
TRBD1 TRBJ2-5 - TRBV2 CASRGNRGMTGTQYF TGTGCCAGCAGAGGAAACAGGGGGATGACTGGGACCCAGTACTTC
- TRBJ2-5 - TRBV4-2 CASSQGGRQFQETQYF TGTGCCAGCAGCCAAGGGGGGCGACAGTTTCAAGAGACCCAGTACTTC
- TRBJ1-3 - TRBV28 CASLTDSGNTIYF TGTGCCAGCCTCACAGACTCTGGAAACACCATATATTTT
- TRBJ2-5 - TRBV7-2 CASSLERVTQYF TGTGCCAGCAGCTTAGAAAGGGTGACCCAGTACTTC
- TRBJ2-3 - TRBV7-2 CASSLGSRADTQYF TGTGCCAGCAGCTTAGGAAGCAGGGCAGATACGCAGTATTTT
- TRBJ1-2 - TRBV24-1 CATSDPPYYGYTF TGTGCCACCAGTGATCCTCCTTACTATGGCTACACCTTC
TRBD1 TRBJ1-3 - TRBV7-9 CASSLRDRANSGNTIYF TGTGCCAGCAGCTTGCGGGACAGGGCAAACTCTGGAAACACCATATATTTT
- TRBJ2-7 - TRBV27 CASSQRATLREPPYEQYF TGTGCCAGCAGTCAACGAGCCACGTTAAGGGAACCCCCCTACGAGCAGTACTTC
- TRBJ1-6 - TRBV5-1 CASSLAAGTDNSPLHF TGCGCCAGCAGCTTGGCGGCAGGGACTGATAATTCACCCCTCCACTTT
- TRBJ1-6 - TRBV10-3 CAISEDPRRGIDSPLHF TGTGCCATCAGTGAGGATCCTAGACGGGGTATAGATTCACCCCTCCACTTT
TRBD2 TRBJ2-7 - TRBV7-2 CASSFGLAGDEQYF TGTGCCAGCAGCTTTGGACTAGCGGGAGACGAGCAGTACTTC
TRBD2 TRBJ2-7 - TRBV3-1/TRBV3-2 CASSLAGGSYEQYF TGTGCCAGCAGCCTAGCGGGAGGATCCTACGAGCAGTACTTC
- TRBJ1-1 - TRBV28 CASSLQGTEAFF TGTGCCAGCAGTTTACAGGGAACTGAAGCTTTCTTT
- TRBJ2-7 - TRBV7-8 CASSLARQGGYEQYF TGTGCCAGCAGCTTAGCGAGGCAGGGGGGGTACGAGCAGTACTTC
- TRBJ2-2 - TRBV18 CASYNAGTGELFF TGTGCCAGCTATAATGCCGGCACCGGGGAGCTGTTTTTT
- TRBJ2-1 - TRBV7-2 CASSSIWGSSYNEQFF TGTGCCAGCAGCAGTATCTGGGGGAGCTCCTACAATGAGCAGTTCTTC
- TRBJ2-7 - TRBV7-9 CASSLLVGPPHEQYF TGTGCCAGCAGCTTATTAGTCGGGCCACCCCACGAGCAGTACTTC